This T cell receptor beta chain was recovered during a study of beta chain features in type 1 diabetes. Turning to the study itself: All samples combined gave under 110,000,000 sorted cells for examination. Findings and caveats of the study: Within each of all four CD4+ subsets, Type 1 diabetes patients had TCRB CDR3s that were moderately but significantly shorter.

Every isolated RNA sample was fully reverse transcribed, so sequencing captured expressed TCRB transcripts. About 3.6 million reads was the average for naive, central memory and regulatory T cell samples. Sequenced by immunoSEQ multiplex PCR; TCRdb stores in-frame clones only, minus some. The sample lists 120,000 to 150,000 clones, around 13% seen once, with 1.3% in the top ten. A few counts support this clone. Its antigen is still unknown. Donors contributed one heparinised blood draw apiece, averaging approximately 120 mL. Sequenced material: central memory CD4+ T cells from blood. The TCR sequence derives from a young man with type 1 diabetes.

The CDR3 spells CASSGFSSYEQYF. The CDR3 DNA sequence: TGTGCCAGCAGCGGGTTTAGCTCCTACGAGCAGTACTTC. This chain joins TRBV7-2 and TRBJ2-7; D remains ambiguous. CDR3 size: 13 residues. V gave up 5 bases and J gave up 0 bases, with 8 bases separating them. Germline values: CDR1 SGHTA, CDR2 FQGNSA.